These 25 T cell receptor beta chains share one sample of origin, sequenced in a study of human T cells and chemical hapten exposure (dated by TCRdb to the early 2020s). The time point label, as the study defines it: patch test 3, about 24 weeks after DPC sensitization. The treatment or condition tag for this specimen amounts to: therapeutic diphenylcyclopropenone sensitization with weekly scalp DPC. Library preparation was by RACE. The reads were generated on a NextSeq 500. Starting from the raw public reads, TCRdb applied fastp trimming at Q25, assembled clones with MiXCR and retained in-frame beta chains. Each CDR3 protein appears once, grouped with its most common genes and DNA. The sample data list 100,000 to 150,000 distinct CDR3 sequences, and over 9% of these were observed just once. About 2.4% of the sample rests with the top ten. The input for sequencing was whole blood, taken in connection with sensitization to the hapten diphenylcyclopropenone (DPC). The receptors here all came from a woman between 50 and 59 years old with alopecia areata. Some clones in this sample may be carry-over from other donors' samples.

This clonotype showed up just once. This chain uses TRBV7-2 with TRBJ2-3; D gene uncertain. V lost 1 base and J 0 bases, leaving 11 bases between the germline ends. Germline CDR1 is SGHTA and CDR2 is FQGNSA. The CDR3 totals 16 residues. CDR3 amino acids: CASSLVGPPSTDTQYF. In nucleotides, the CDR3 is TGTGCCAGCAGCTTAGTTGGGCCCCCCAGCACAGATACGCAGTATTTT.

The rearrangement uses TRBV12-3 or TRBV12-4 and TRBJ1-1, with D unresolved. The V end lost 8 bases, the J end lost 2 bases, and 15 bases lay between the germline ends. CDR3 size: 14 residues. As DNA, the CDR3 is TGTGCCAGCCACACCACGAGGGTTAACACTGAAGCTTTCTTT. Translating it yields CASHTTRVNTEAFF.

The CDR3 reads CSARRWGSYNEQFF. The CDR3 DNA follows: TGCAGTGCTCGTAGGTGGGGGTCCTACAATGAGCAGTTCTTC. The gene calls are TRBV20-1 and TRBJ2-1; either TRBD1 or TRBD2 may fit D (5 bases each). V lost 5 bases, J lost 1 base, and 12 bases lay in between. Germline V CDR1 and CDR2: DFQATT, SNEGSKA (reference sequence). This CDR3 contains 14 residues.

The sample holds many counts of this clonotype. The V and J genes are TRBV20-1 and TRBJ2-3; D perhaps matches TRBD1 (6 bases). Looked up from germline, CDR1 is DFQATT and CDR2 is SNEGSKA (reference sequence). Trimming took 3 bases from V and 4 from J, leaving 23 bases between them. The CDR3 totals 17 residues. CDR3 loop: CSASRHRQAGRADTQYF. The CDR3 DNA is TGCAGTGCTAGCAGACATCGACAGGCTGGTCGGGCAGATACGCAGTATTTT.

The table lists this clonotype with a few counts. This rearrangement joins TRBV6-6 to TRBJ2-7; D possibly matches TRBD1 or TRBD2 (5 bases each). There are 12 residues in the CDR3. Germline V gene lookup returns CDR1 MNHNY and CDR2 SVGAGI (reference sequence). The ends were cut back, 7 bases at V and 2 bases at J, with 9 bases in the middle. The CDR3 loop is CASTLGAYEQYF. CDR3 sequence (DNA): TGTGCCAGCACCCTGGGGGCCTACGAGCAGTACTTC.

This clonotype was seen ten or more times. The chain is built from TRBV5-1 and TRBJ2-3; the D gene is possibly TRBD2 (5 bases). CDR1 is SGHRS, CDR2 YFSETQ, per germline. Trimming shortened V by 4 bases and J by 0 bases, and 12 bases separated the two germline ends. The CDR3 sequence is 15 residues long. The CDR3 reads CASSMVGASTDTQYF. CDR3 in DNA: TGCGCCAGCAGCATGGTGGGAGCGAGCACAGATACGCAGTATTTT. The whole variable domain, filled in from reference TRBV5-1 and TRBJ2-3, reads KAGVTQTPRYLIKTRGQQVTLSCSPISGHRSVSWYQQTPGQGLQFLFEYFSETQRNKGNFPGRFSGRQFSNSRSEMNVSTLELGDSALYLCASSMVGASTDTQYFGPGTRLTVL.

This rearrangement joins TRBV11-2 to TRBJ2-1, with D hard to call. Germline loops: CDR1 SGHAT, CDR2 FQNNGV. The length of the CDR3 is 12 residues. Trimming removed 5 bases from V and 7 bases from J, with 9 bases in between. DNA of the CDR3: TGTGCCAGCAGCCCAGCTCCGAATGAGCAGTTCTTC. Encoded protein: CASSPAPNEQFF. Together with reference TRBV11-2 and TRBJ2-1, the CDR3 gives the full variable domain: EAGVAQSPRYKIIEKRQSVAFWCNPISGHATLYWYQQILGQGPKLLIQFQNNGVVDDSQLPKDRFSAERLKGVDSTLKIQPAKLEDSAVYLCASSPAPNEQFFGPGTRLTVL.

The CDR3 sequence: CASSAGGLSSLFYNEQFF. The CDR3 DNA is TGCGCCAGCTCCGCGGGGGGCTTAAGCAGTCTTTTTTACAATGAGCAGTTCTTC. This sequence joins TRBV10-2 and TRBJ2-1, with 8 bases identical to TRBD2. Germline lookup yields CDR1 WSHSY and CDR2 SAAADI. Trimming took 8 bases from V and 4 from J; bases not matched to a gene: 19. The CDR3 extends over 18 amino acids.

This clonotype was picked up a small number of times. The chain employs TRBV24-1 and TRBJ2-5; tentative D call: TRBD2 (6 bases). CDR3 size: 14 residues. The germline V and J ends were trimmed by 2 bases and 5 bases, with 11 bases remaining between them. Germline CDR1 KGHDR, CDR2 SFDVKD. The CDR3 loop reads CATSDYQSGETQYF. The CDR3 coding sequence is TGTGCCACCAGTGATTACCAGAGCGGGGAGACCCAGTACTTC.

V and J are TRBV27 and TRBJ2-7, with D maybe TRBD2 (6 bases). Germline loops: CDR1 MNHEY, CDR2 SMNVEV (reference sequence). The CDR3 extends over 14 amino acids. Trimming removed 8 bases from V and 0 bases from J, with 14 bases in between. The CDR3 nucleotides are TGTGCCAGCGGACCACGGGACTCCTCCTACGAGCAGTACTTC. This codes for CASGPRDSSYEQYF.

V and J are TRBV7-8 and TRBJ2-3, with TRBD2 identical over 15 bases. CDR1 SGHVS and CDR2 FQNEAQ come from the germline V gene. The ends lost 4 bases at V and 4 bases at J; junction bases unmatched: 15. The CDR3 totals 20 residues. In DNA, the CDR3 is TGTGCCAGCAGCTCCGGCGGACTAGCGGGGGGGCAAGGATCCCCAGATACGCAGTATTTT. Translating gives CASSSGGLAGGQGSPDTQYF.

In this sample, this clonotype turned up a few times. V usage is TRBV9 and J usage is TRBJ1-5; D is ambiguous. The V end lost 5 bases, the J end lost 0 bases, and 6 bases lay between the germline ends. The CDR3 consists of 13 residues. CDR1 and CDR2 (germline): SGDLS, YYNGEE. The CDR3 DNA reads TGTGCCAGCAGTCCCAATAGCAATCAGCCCCAGCATTTT. Protein sequence: CASSPNSNQPQHF. The full variable domain, rest sourced from reference TRBV9 and TRBJ1-5, is DSGVTQTPKHLITATGQRVTLRCSPRSGDLSVYWYQQSLDQGLQFLIQYYNGEERAKGNILERFSAQQFPDLHSELNLSSLELGDSALYFCASSPNSNQPQHFGDGTRLSIL.

This clonotype was observed at least ten times. The chain combines TRBV12-3 or TRBV12-4 with TRBJ2-3; D is ambiguous. V lost 3 bases to trimming and J lost 7 bases, with 8 bases between them. This CDR3 is built from 12 residues. The DNA for the CDR3 is TGTGCCAGCAGTTTTATCATTTATACGCAGTATTTT. This encodes CASSFIIYTQYF.

CDR3 bases: TGTGCCAGCAGGGCCACAGGGATTTATCAGCCCCAGCATTTT. Translating gives CASRATGIYQPQHF. V gene TRBV12-3 or TRBV12-4 combines with J gene TRBJ1-5; tentative D call: TRBD1 (6 bases). The CDR3 runs to 14 residues. V lost 6 bases and J lost 5, with 14 bases in between.

This clonotype was seen a few times. The chain carries TRBV12-3 or TRBV12-4 and TRBJ1-3, with D tentatively TRBD1 (6 bases). Trimming shortened V by 7 bases and J by 1 base, and 17 bases separated the two germline ends. The CDR3 runs 16 residues. The DNA of the CDR3 is TGTGCCAGCACTCGCGGACAGCGTGTATCTGGAAACACCATATATTTT. Amino acid sequence: CASTRGQRVSGNTIYF.

This clonotype has a handful of counts. The gene calls are TRBV7-6 and TRBJ1-5; D not certain. Germline CDR1 reads SGHVS; CDR2 reads FNYEAQ. This CDR3 contains 16 residues. V lost 1 base and J 0 bases, leaving 10 bases between the germline ends. CDR3 nucleotides: TGTGCCAGCAGCTTAGAGGGCGGGATTAGCAATCAGCCCCAGCATTTT. This translates into CASSLEGGISNQPQHF.

This clonotype was seen repeatedly, ten times or more. This sequence joins TRBV6-6 and TRBJ2-7; 12 bases align to TRBD1. Germline CDR1 reads MNHNY; CDR2 reads SVGAGI (reference sequence). The CDR3 length is 14 residues. After removal of 8 bases from V and 4 bases from J, the junction contained 6 bases not matched to a gene. DNA of the CDR3: TGTGCCAGCCATCCGGGACAGGGGGCGTACGAGCAGTACTTC. It is translated as CASHPGQGAYEQYF.

The rearrangement uses TRBV14 and TRBJ2-7; 10 bases are shared with TRBD1. The germline gives CDR1 SGHDN, CDR2 FVKESK. The CDR3 has 16 residues. V shed 1 base, J shed 4 bases, and the junction held 7 bases outside the gene matches. CDR3 DNA sequence: TGTGCCAGCAGCCAAGCCTACCCGGGACAGGGGTACGAGCAGTACTTC. Residues: CASSQAYPGQGYEQYF.

The sample holds many counts of this clonotype. The V and J genes are TRBV7-2 and TRBJ2-1, with 11 positions matching TRBD2. The length of the CDR3 is 16 residues. CDR1 is SGHTA and CDR2 is FQGNSA in the germline V gene. V lost 5 bases to trimming and J lost 6 bases; unmatched junction nucleotides: 9. CDR3 sequence reads: CASSSVGTSGPNEQFF. Written as DNA, the CDR3 is TGTGCCAGCAGCAGTGTAGGGACTAGCGGCCCCAATGAGCAGTTCTTC.

The chain links TRBV5-1 to TRBJ1-4; possibly TRBD1 for D (6 bases). In germline, CDR1 is SGHRS, CDR2 YFSETQ. The germline V and J ends were trimmed by 3 bases and 5 bases, with 8 bases remaining between them. CDR3 size: 13 residues. The CDR3 nucleotides read TGCGCCAGCAGCTCACAGGGAAATGAAAAACTGTTTTTT. It translates to CASSSQGNEKLFF.

This clonotype turned up a few times. This chain connects TRBV4-1 to TRBJ1-1, with TRBD1 matching 8 bases. The CDR3 is made up of 15 amino acids. The V gene's germline CDR1 is MGHRA and CDR2 YSYEKL. V dropped 4 bases and J dropped 4; count of bases not matched to a gene: 8. The chain's CDR3 is CASSPGGARGTEAFF. The CDR3 coding sequence is TGCGCCAGCAGCCCAGGGGGCGCCCGGGGCACTGAAGCTTTCTTT.

The V call is TRBV28, the J call TRBJ2-7; D may be TRBD1 (6 bases). The V gene's germline CDR1 is MDHEN and CDR2 SYDVKM. The CDR3 spans 15 residues. Trimming took off 8 bases at V and 3 bases at J, with 20 bases between the two ends. The CDR3 region is CASRPGTYGCYEQYF. The CDR3 nucleotides read TGTGCCAGCCGACCCGGGACATACGGTTGCTACGAGCAGTACTTC. The full variable domain, rest sourced from reference TRBV28 and TRBJ2-7, is DVKVTQSSRYLVKRTGEKVFLECVQDMDHENMFWYRQDPGLGLRLIYFSYDVKMKEKGDIPEGYSVSREKKERFSLILESASTNQTSMYLCASRPGTYGCYEQYFGPGTRLTVT.

This clonotype was observed many times. The chain joins TRBV12-3 or TRBV12-4 to TRBJ2-2; TRBD1 is a possible D gene (5 bases). With 5 bases removed from V and 4 bases from J, the gap between germline ends came to 17 bases. The CDR3 extends over 16 amino acids. In DNA form, the CDR3 reads TGTGCCAGCAGTCAGACCCGGCAGGGTACCACCGGGGAGCTGTTTTTT. Its translation: CASSQTRQGTTGELFF.

This clonotype has at least ten counts. This chain connects TRBV29-1 to TRBJ2-6; D remains ambiguous. The CDR3 spans 15 residues. V was cut by 3 bases and J by 0 bases, with 9 bases left in between. Germline V gene lookup returns CDR1 SQVTM and CDR2 ANQGSEA. The DNA of the CDR3 is TGCAGCGTTGACAGGATCTCCTCTGGGGCCAACGTCCTGACTTTC. Translation gives CSVDRISSGANVLTF.

This clonotype was counted many times. The chain has TRBV20-1 and TRBJ2-3; D unclear. This CDR3 spans 13 amino acids. V lost 6 bases to trimming and J lost 1 base, with 11 bases between them. Germline CDR1 and CDR2: DFQATT and SNEGSKA (reference sequence). The chain's CDR3 is CSAAVPGTDTQYF. As DNA, the CDR3 is TGCAGTGCAGCTGTGCCAGGCACAGATACGCAGTATTTT.